This T cell receptor (beta chain) appears in the sequencing data of a study of vaccination and CD4 T cells after COVID-19. On this clonotype itself: Its matching antigen is unknown.

Study-wide results and caveats: Relatively few convalescent patients were studied; early post-infection timepoints were not included. Spike mono-reactive clones accounted for 304 of the 307 vaccine-specific clones found in convalescent patients.

The treatment: roughly 10-day PBMC culture with coronavirus spike peptide pools or control peptides (ViraFEST assay). Peptide pools at 9.5 to 10 ug/ml, together with roughly 10 IU/ml IL-2, were added to cultures of roughly 2 million PBMCs per well. J lost 4 bases, V lost 8 bases, and 9 bases had no gene match. The germline CDR1 and CDR2 sequences are SNHLY and FYNNEI. The CDR3 covers 15 residues. Sequence data for DNA of cultured CD4+ T cells were generated by the Oncomine TCR Beta short-read assay. TCRdb itself ran the PCR reads through MiXCR, one entry per CDR3 protein. Altogether 21,000 or so distinct CDR3 sequences are present, around 43% being singletons, with the ten largest covering approximately 12%.

The sequence was obtained from a human donor who had recovered from COVID-19. Material: CD4+ T cells from blood, cultured in vitro. The gene calls are TRBV2 and TRBJ2-1; 9 bases map to TRBD2. The CDR3 sequence is CASGRLADYYNEQFF. CDR3 DNA sequence: TGTGCCAGCGGCCGACTAGCGGACTATTACAATGAGCAGTTCTTC.